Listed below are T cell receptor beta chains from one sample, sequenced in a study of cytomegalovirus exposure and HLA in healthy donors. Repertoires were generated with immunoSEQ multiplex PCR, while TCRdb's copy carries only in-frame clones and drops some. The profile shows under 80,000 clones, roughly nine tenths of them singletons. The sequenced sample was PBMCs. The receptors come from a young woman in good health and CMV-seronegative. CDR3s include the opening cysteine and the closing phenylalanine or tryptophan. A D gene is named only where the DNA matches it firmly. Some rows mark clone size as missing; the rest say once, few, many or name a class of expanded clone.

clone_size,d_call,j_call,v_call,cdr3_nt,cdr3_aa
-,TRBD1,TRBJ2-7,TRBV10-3,TGTGCCATCAGGGCCGGGACAGGGGGCGCCTACGAGCAGTACTTC,CAIRAGTGGAYEQYF
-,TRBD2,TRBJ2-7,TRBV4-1,TGCGCCAGCAGCCCACTCGGACCGGGAGGCTACGAGCAGTACTTC,CASSPLGPGGYEQYF
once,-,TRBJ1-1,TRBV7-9,TGTGCCAGCAGCTCGGGGACATCGGGAACTGAAGCTTTCTTT,CASSSGTSGTEAFF
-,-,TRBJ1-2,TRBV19,TGTGCCAGTAAGAGCCTGGGGACAAGGACTAACTATGGCTACACCTTC,CASKSLGTRTNYGYTF
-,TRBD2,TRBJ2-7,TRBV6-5,TGTGCCAGCAGTTACTCGGCTAGCGGGCCAGACGAGCAGTACTTC,CASSYSASGPDEQYF
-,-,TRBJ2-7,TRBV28,TGTGCCAGCAGTAAGGGGGATCCCTACGAGCAGTACTTC,CASSKGDPYEQYF
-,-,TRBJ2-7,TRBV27,TGTGCCAGCAGTTTATCGTTGACAGGCGTCTGGTACTTC,CASSLSLTGVWYF
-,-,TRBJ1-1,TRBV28,TGTGCCAGCCTCTCCGGATCCGGGTGGACTGAAGCTTTCTTT,CASLSGSGWTEAFF
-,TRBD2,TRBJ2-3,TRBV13,TGTGCCAGCAGCTCCCCCGGGACTAGTTTTTATTTT,CASSSPGTSFYF
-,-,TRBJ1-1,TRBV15,TGTGCCACCAGCAGGGGAGAGGGGGATGACACTGAAGCTTTCTTT,CATSRGEGDDTEAFF
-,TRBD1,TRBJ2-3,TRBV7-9,TGTGCCAGCAGCTTAAGTGGTGGGGCCAGGGGGAGAGATACGCAGTATTTT,CASSLSGGARGRDTQYF
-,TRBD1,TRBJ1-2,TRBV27,TGTGCCAGCAGGAAAGAGACAGGGGCCAACTATGGCTACACCTTC,CASRKETGANYGYTF
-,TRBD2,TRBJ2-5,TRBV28,TGTGCCAGCACCTCCCGGGGACTAGCGACCCAAGAGACCCAGTACTTC,CASTSRGLATQETQYF
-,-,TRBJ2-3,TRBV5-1,TGCGCCAGCAGCCAACTACTAGCTGGAGATACGCAGTATTTT,CASSQLLAGDTQYF
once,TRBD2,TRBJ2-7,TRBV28,TGTGCCAGCAGTTTCCCTGGGACTAGCGTCGAGCAGTACTTC,CASSFPGTSVEQYF
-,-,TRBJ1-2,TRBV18,TGTGCCAGCTCACCAAACAGGGAATATGGCTACACCTTC,CASSPNREYGYTF